Here is one T cell receptor (beta chain) with its context. The CDR3 runs to 19 residues. This sample's TCRbeta library carried unique molecular identifier barcodes. One entry per CDR3 protein, called by TCRdb with MiXCR from the PCR reads. The sample lists about 250,000 distinct CDR3 sequences; under 30% were seen once. This sample was taken from a study of T-cell reconstitution after alpha-beta-depleted transplantation in children. The chain uses TRBV12-3 or TRBV12-4 and TRBJ2-1, with 9 bases aligning to TRBD2. This clonotype was obtained from a female patient aged 2-15 years who had a stem cell transplant for congenital amegakaryocytic thrombocytopenia, so the T cells may come from the graft donor. Specimen: PBMCs, mostly from graft donor cells, collected 360 days after TCRalphabeta/CD19-depleted stem cell transplant. The CDR3: CTCSLVTSFWRGGRNEQFF. CDR3 DNA sequence: TGTACCTGCAGTTTAGTGACGTCTTTTTGGCGGGGGGGCCGGAATGAGCAGTTCTTC.